One and the same sample provided the 20 T cell receptor beta chains below, sequenced in a study of T cell responses to AZD1222 COVID-19 vaccine. Libraries were prepared by immunoSEQ multiplex PCR; TCRdb keeps only in-frame clonotypes and omits some of them. The profile shows some 100,000 clones, approximately 90% of them singletons. Sample: peripheral blood, taken on day 0 of AZD1222 vaccination. The source of these receptors is an adult in good health.

This clone was picked up a small number of times. The chain joins TRBV15 to TRBJ1-5; TRBD1 is a possible D gene (6 bases). In germline, CDR1 is LNHNV, CDR2 YYDKDF (reference sequence). The CDR3 spans 15 residues. V lost 5 bases to trimming and J lost 6 bases, with 17 bases between them. Here the CDR3 reads CATSPTQGGGQPQHF. The DNA of the CDR3 is TGTGCCACCAGCCCCACTCAGGGAGGGGGTCAGCCCCAGCATTTT.

This chain joins TRBV6-6 and TRBJ2-1, with D tentatively TRBD1 or TRBD2 (5 bases each). Germline CDR1 is MNHNY and CDR2 is SVGAGI (reference sequence). Trimming removed 5 bases at V and 3 bases at J, with 11 bases between. CDR3 length equals 14 residues. The CDR3 region has the DNA TGTGCCAGCAGTCCGGGGACCAGCTACAATGAGCAGTTCTTC. Amino acids: CASSPGTSYNEQFF.

This chain connects TRBV7-9 to TRBJ1-6; D gene unclear. This CDR3 spans 14 amino acids. With 2 bases removed from V and 6 bases from J, the gap between germline ends came to 8 bases. CDR1 is SEHNR and CDR2 is FQNEAQ in the germline V gene (reference sequence). CDR3: CASSLTSINSPLHF. The CDR3 nucleotides are TGTGCCAGCAGCTTAACCTCTATTAATTCACCCCTCCACTTT.

The chain combines TRBV6-6 with TRBJ2-7, with 9 bases that match TRBD1. The trim removed 5 bases at V and 2 bases at J, leaving 4 bases unmatched. Germline loops: CDR1 MNHNY, CDR2 SVGAGI (reference sequence). The CDR3 consists of 14 residues. CDR3 sequence: CASSLGTGPYEQYF. DNA of the CDR3: TGTGCCAGCAGTCTCGGGACAGGGCCCTACGAGCAGTACTTC.

This chain links TRBV2 with TRBJ2-7; no clear D gene. The germline gives CDR1 SNHLY, CDR2 FYNNEI. The CDR3 runs 11 residues. Trimming left V 6 bases short and J 1 base short, with 4 bases between. The CDR3 DNA is TGTGCCAGCAGAAAATCCTACGAGCAGTACTTC. Protein sequence: CASRKSYEQYF.

The chain joins TRBV5-1 to TRBJ1-4; D gene ambiguous. CDR1 SGHRS and CDR2 YFSETQ come from the germline V gene. The length of the CDR3 is 15 residues. Trimming took 2 bases from V and 0 from J, leaving 8 bases between them. The CDR3 is CASSFSAATNEKLFF. DNA for the CDR3: TGCGCCAGCAGCTTCTCAGCAGCAACTAATGAAAAACTGTTTTTT.

The V call is TRBV19, the J call TRBJ2-5; a weak D match, TRBD2 (5 bases). CDR1 and CDR2 (germline): LNHDA, SQIVND (reference sequence). The CDR3 extends over 15 amino acids. V dropped 5 bases and J dropped 4 bases, with 17 bases sitting between them. In DNA form, the CDR3 reads TGTGCCAGTAGTCCGACTACAGCGGCCGCAGAGACCCAGTACTTC. This encodes CASSPTTAAAETQYF.

The chain's CDR3 is CASSLLGRRYGYTF. For the CDR3, the DNA is TGTGCCAGCAGTTTGTTGGGGCGGAGGTATGGCTACACCTTC. The V gene is TRBV28, the J gene TRBJ1-2; a possible D gene is TRBD1 (5 bases). The germline gives CDR1 MDHEN, CDR2 SYDVKM. V shed 3 bases and J shed 5 bases, with 13 bases lying between them. The length of the CDR3 is 14 residues.

This chain links TRBV6-2 or TRBV6-3 with TRBJ1-5; 7 bases match TRBD1. Germline V lookup: CDR1 MNHEY, CDR2 SVGEGT. CDR3 length: 14 amino acids. V was pared by 2 bases and J by 4 bases, with 2 bases of the junction left unmatched. The CDR3 loop reads CASSYPTGNQPQHF. CDR3 coding DNA: TGTGCCAGCAGTTACCCGACAGGGAATCAGCCCCAGCATTTT.

As regards this clone: At one end, the junction sequence differs from germline, possibly due to a read error. This rearrangement joins TRBV13 to TRBJ2-2; D unresolved. Germline V gene sequence: CDR1 PRHDT, CDR2 FYEKMQ (reference sequence). The CDR3 extends over 14 amino acids. The CDR3 coding sequence is TGTGCCAGCAGCTTTCAGACGGGCACCGAGGAGCTGTTTTTT. As protein: CASSFQTGTEELFF.

This rearrangement joins TRBV4-1 to TRBJ1-1; the D is unclear. V shed 2 bases and J shed 0 bases, with 10 bases lying between them. From germline, CDR1 is MGHRA and CDR2 YSYEKL. The CDR3 is made up of 15 amino acids. The CDR3 DNA follows: TGCGCCAGCAGCCAATCCGGACTGGTGAACACTGAAGCTTTCTTT. Residues: CASSQSGLVNTEAFF.

The chain employs TRBV24-1 and TRBJ1-3; the D is unclear. The CDR3 has 14 residues. CDR1 and CDR2 from the germline V gene are KGHDR and SFDVKD. V lost 11 bases and J lost 2, with 15 bases in between. The CDR3 coding sequence is TGTGCCAACCTCCCCGGTCCACCTGGAAACACCATATATTTT. This gives the protein CANLPGPPGNTIYF.

The CDR3 region has the DNA TGTGCCAGCCGGCGGGTGGGGGCGGATAATTCACCCCTCCACTTT. Translation gives CASRRVGADNSPLHF. This rearrangement joins TRBV6-5 to TRBJ1-6, with D maybe TRBD1 (6 bases). This CDR3 contains 15 residues. V dropped 8 bases and J dropped 5 bases, with 16 bases sitting between them. CDR1 MNHEY and CDR2 SVGAGI come from the germline V gene.

The chain links TRBV5-6 to TRBJ2-1; D gene unclear. Germline CDR1 SGHDT, CDR2 YYEEEE. The CDR3 length is 15 residues. V gave up 4 bases and J gave up 12 bases, with 23 bases separating them. DNA of the CDR3: TGTGCCAGCAGCCCCCCATACGACAAGGGCTTAGGGCAGTTCTTC. It is translated as CASSPPYDKGLGQFF.

This chain joins TRBV29-1 and TRBJ1-5; D perhaps matches TRBD1 (6 bases). The CDR3 contains 14 residues. The ends were cut back, 6 bases at V and 4 bases at J, with 16 bases in the middle. Germline CDR1 is SQVTM and CDR2 is ANQGSEA. CDR3 DNA: TGCAGCGTGCAACAGGGAGGTAGGAATCAGCCCCAGCATTTT. Its protein product is CSVQQGGRNQPQHF.

V gene TRBV7-3 combines with J gene TRBJ2-7, with D possibly TRBD2 on 6 matching bases. The germline CDR1 and CDR2 sequences are SGHTA and FQGTGA. The length of the CDR3 is 15 residues. Trimming stripped 5 bases from V and 0 bases from J, with 14 bases between. CDR3 nucleotide sequence: TGTGCCAGCAGCCCCGGGAGCCTCTACTCCTACGAGCAGTACTTC. The encoded protein is CASSPGSLYSYEQYF. Drawing the rest from reference TRBV7-3 and TRBJ2-7, the complete variable domain is GAGVSQTPSNKVTEKGKYVELRCDPISGHTALYWYRQSLGQGPEFLIYFQGTGAADDSGLPNDRFFAVRPEGSVSTLKIQRTERGDSAVYLCASSPGSLYSYEQYFGPGTRLTVT.

This rearrangement joins TRBV7-3 to TRBJ1-6, with a weak D call TRBD1 (5 bases). The CDR3 has 15 residues. Germline CDR1 and CDR2: SGHTA and FQGTGA. Trimming took 1 base from V and 7 from J, leaving 11 bases between them. CDR3 region: CASSLIGTANSPLHF. The DNA of the CDR3 is TGTGCCAGCAGCTTAATAGGGACCGCCAATTCACCCCTCCACTTT.

The rearrangement uses TRBV7-2 and TRBJ1-3; no reliable D call. CDR1 and CDR2 (germline): SGHTA, FQGNSA. Trimming removed 1 base from V and 5 bases from J, with 15 bases in between. The CDR3 is 16 amino acids. CDR3 amino acids: CASSLDFAGSRNTIYF. The CDR3 DNA follows: TGTGCCAGCAGCTTAGATTTTGCGGGAAGCAGAAACACCATATATTTT. The full variable domain, with the rest looked up from reference TRBV7-2 and TRBJ1-3, is GAGVSQSPSNKVTEKGKDVELRCDPISGHTALYWYRQSLGQGLEFLIYFQGNSAPDKSGLPSDRFSAERTGGSVSTLTIQRTQQEDSAVYLCASSLDFAGSRNTIYFGEGSWLTVV.

The chain combines TRBV5-1 with TRBJ1-1, with D possibly TRBD1 on 5 matching bases. The length of the CDR3 is 13 residues. Germline V gene sequence: CDR1 SGHRS, CDR2 YFSETQ. Trimming took off 3 bases at V and 10 bases at J, with 16 bases between the two ends. CDR3 in DNA: TGCGCCAGCAGCTCGACAATTACCGGGACAGCTTTCTTT. Translating it yields CASSSTITGTAFF.

V gene TRBV2 combines with J gene TRBJ2-5; maybe TRBD1 (6 bases). Germline V lookup: CDR1 SNHLY, CDR2 FYNNEI. The CDR3 runs 15 residues. The V end lost 7 bases, the J end lost 3 bases, and 18 bases lay between the germline ends. As DNA, the CDR3 is TGTGCCAGCACTTTAAGGCAGGGGCTCGAAGAGACCCAGTACTTC. Its translation: CASTLRQGLEETQYF.